These 5 T cell receptor beta chains came from one sample sequenced in a study of long-term antiretroviral therapy in people with HIV (dated by TCRdb to 2021 to 2024). The immunoSEQ hsTCRB v3.0 assay was used at survey level resolution to sequence the TRB variable region. Here the immuneACCESS table is served through TCRdb, limited to in-frame sequences with V and J called. Missing clones are a known gap in these copies; in checked studies unresolved V genes cover under half, and the rest lacks a known reason. This sample lists more than 20,000 clones; roughly 80% were detected once. Approximately 5% of the sample lies in the top ten. Specimen: unsorted PBMCs, collected 0.3 years after starting antiretroviral therapy. All receptors derive from a man between 50 and 59 years old with HIV.

The CDR3 reads CASRLQGATDTQYF. CDR3 DNA: TGTGCCAGCAGGCTACAGGGGGCAACAGATACGCAGTATTTT. This sequence joins TRBV5-4 and TRBJ2-3; TRBD1 matches 9 bases. The ends lost 5 bases at V and 3 bases at J; junction bases unmatched: 4. This CDR3 region has 14 residues. CDR1 SGHNT and CDR2 YYREEE come from the germline V gene (reference sequence). Full variable domain (remainder filled in from reference TRBV5-4 and TRBJ2-3): ETGVTQSPTHLIKTRGQQVTLRCSSQSGHNTVSWYQQALGQGPQFIFQYYREEENGRGNFPPRFSGLQFPNYSSELNVNALELDDSALYLCASRLQGATDTQYFGPGTRLTVL.

The J gene is TRBJ2-3, the V gene TRBV7-9; the match to TRBD2 covers 15 bases. The V and J ends lost 3 bases and 5 bases, in that order; junction bases with no gene match: 3. CDR1 SEHNR and CDR2 FQNEAQ come from the germline V gene (reference sequence). The CDR3 runs to 16 residues. The CDR3 bases are TGTGCCAGCAGCTTGGGACTAGCGGGGGGAGTAGATACGCAGTATTTT. Translation: CASSLGLAGGVDTQYF.

V gene TRBV28 combines with J gene TRBJ2-5, with D tentatively TRBD2 (5 bases). This CDR3 has 13 residues. Trimming removed 5 bases at V and 5 bases at J, with 12 bases between. Germline lookup yields CDR1 MDHEN and CDR2 SYDVKM. DNA for the CDR3: TGTGCCAGCAGTCATCACCCGGGGGAGACCCAGTACTTC. Amino acids: CASSHHPGETQYF.

This sequence joins TRBV2 and TRBJ1-5; weak D call: TRBD1 (5 bases). Between the trimmed V and J ends, which lost 5 bases and 2 bases, there was a span of 10 bases. In germline, CDR1 is SNHLY, CDR2 FYNNEI. This CDR3 has 14 residues. CDR3 loop: CASSRGIRNQPQHF. CDR3 bases: TGTGCCAGCAGTAGGGGAATTCGCAATCAGCCCCAGCATTTT.

The chain combines TRBV5-1 with TRBJ1-3; 7 nucleotides line up with TRBD1. Germline CDR1 SGHRS, CDR2 YFSETQ. CDR3 size: 16 residues. The V gene end was trimmed by 7 bases and the J gene end by 0 bases; junction bases not matched to a gene: 10. CDR3 in amino acids: CASSLETGFSGNTIYF. The CDR3 DNA is TGCGCCAGCTCTCTTGAGACAGGGTTCTCTGGAAACACCATATATTTT.